Each of the 27 T cell receptor beta chains below was sequenced from the same sample in a study of OX40 agonist ivuxolimab in advanced cancers. The method was the immunoSEQ multiplex PCR assay. As stored in TCRdb, this immuneACCESS dataset retains in-frame rearrangements with V and J assigned. A fraction of the clones does not appear; measured against another copy, unresolved V genes explain less than half of the discrepancy, and the remainder lacks a known reason. A total of approximately 64,000 clones appear in this sample, roughly 89% of them only once. The ten largest account for approximately 2.8% of the sample. Material: CD4+ or CD8+ T cells sorted from blood, obtained in a trial of the OX40 agonist ivuxolimab. The receptors derive from an adult with an advanced solid tumor such as melanoma, head and neck, liver or kidney cancer.

This chain connects TRBV6-5 to TRBJ2-1; D perhaps matches TRBD1 (6 bases). In germline, CDR1 is MNHEY, CDR2 SVGAGI. This CDR3 comprises 15 residues. Trimming cost V 6 bases and J 4 bases, with 16 bases left between them. The CDR3 region has the DNA TGTGCCAGCAGCCGACAGGTTGGGGGATACAATGAGCAGTTCTTC. It yields the protein CASSRQVGGYNEQFF.

This clone was recorded a few times. V usage is TRBV5-1 and J usage is TRBJ2-5; D ambiguous. Per the germline V gene, CDR1 is SGHRS and CDR2 is YFSETQ. V lost 4 bases and J lost 4, with 11 bases in between. The CDR3 totals 13 residues. As DNA, the CDR3 is TGCGCCAGCAGCCCTCTGGGCTTAGAGACCCAGTACTTC. It encodes CASSPLGLETQYF.

A few counts support this clone. This chain connects TRBV7-2 to TRBJ1-3; TRBD1 might be the D (5 bases). Deletions cut 4 bases from V and 4 bases from J, with 11 bases between. The CDR3 spans 14 residues. CDR1 is SGHTA, CDR2 FQGNSA, per germline. Written as DNA, the CDR3 is TGTGCCAGCAGCTATTCGACAGTAGGAAACACCATATATTTT. Translated: CASSYSTVGNTIYF.

The V gene is TRBV14, the J gene TRBJ2-1, with TRBD2 identical over 10 bases. CDR3 length: 16 residues. Trimming cost V 6 bases and J 0 bases; bases outside gene matches: 5. Germline CDR1 reads SGHDN; CDR2 reads FVKESK. The CDR3 nucleotides read TGTGCCAGCAGGAAGAGCGGGGGGGGCTCCTACAATGAGCAGTTCTTC. This translates into CASRKSGGGSYNEQFF.

This clone was seen a single time. The J gene is TRBJ1-5, the V gene TRBV19, with D perhaps matching TRBD1 (5 bases). Germline V CDR1 and CDR2: LNHDA, SQIVND (reference sequence). V shed 5 bases and J shed 3 bases, with 11 bases lying between them. There are 14 residues in the CDR3. For the CDR3, the DNA is TGTGCCAGTAGTGTGTTGACAGTCAATCAGCCCCAGCATTTT. It translates to CASSVLTVNQPQHF.

The chain is built from TRBV29-1 and TRBJ1-2; the match to TRBD1 covers 7 bases. This CDR3 region has 13 residues. Per germline, CDR1 SQVTM and CDR2 ANQGSEA. V lost 7 bases, J lost 0 bases, and 5 bases stayed unmatched. Here the CDR3 reads CSARQGANYGYTF. The DNA for the CDR3 is TGCAGCGCAAGACAGGGTGCTAACTATGGCTACACCTTC. Full variable domain (rest looked up from reference TRBV29-1 and TRBJ1-2): SAVISQKPSRDICQRGTSLTIQCQVDSQVTMMFWYRQQPGQSLTLIATANQGSEATYESGFVIDKFPISRPNLTFSTLTVSNMSPEDSSIYLCSARQGANYGYTFGSGTRLTVV.

CDR3 DNA: TGTGCCAGCAGGCCAGGGGAAAACATTCAGTACTTC. Its translation is CASRPGENIQYF. V is TRBV6-6 and J is TRBJ2-4; D might be TRBD1 (6 bases). Per germline, CDR1 MNHNY and CDR2 SVGAGI (reference sequence). The CDR3 runs to 12 residues. Trimming pared 6 bases from V and 5 bases from J, leaving 8 bases between.

The chain links TRBV2 to TRBJ2-5; D call uncertain. V was clipped by 0 bases and J by 7 bases, with 9 bases between them. Germline V gene data show CDR1 as SNHLY and CDR2 as FYNNEI. The CDR3 is made up of 13 amino acids. CDR3 in amino acids: CASSEATSGTQYF. In DNA form, the CDR3 reads TGTGCCAGCAGTGAAGCAACATCTGGGACCCAGTACTTC.

The chain joins TRBV28 to TRBJ1-5, with D maybe TRBD1 (5 bases). CDR3 size: 18 residues. Deletions cut 5 bases from V and 0 bases from J, with 20 bases between. CDR1 and CDR2 from the germline V gene are MDHEN and SYDVKM. This CDR3 is CASSPLPRGASSNQPQHF. The CDR3 DNA follows: TGTGCCAGCAGTCCCCTACCCCGTGGGGCGAGTAGCAATCAGCCCCAGCATTTT.

In the case of this clone: This specimen includes other DNA sequences encoding the same CDR3. The chain couples TRBV6-5 to TRBJ1-4; D unresolved. Germline V gene lookup returns CDR1 MNHEY and CDR2 SVGAGI. Trimming stripped 8 bases from V and 5 bases from J, with 6 bases between. This CDR3 spans 11 amino acids. The DNA for the CDR3 is TGTGCCAGCGGGCTAAATGAAAAACTGTTTTTT. It translates to CASGLNEKLFF.

This sequence joins TRBV7-9 and TRBJ2-1; 8 bases are a match to TRBD2. V gave up 6 bases and J gave up 9 bases; unmatched junction bases: 16. The CDR3 covers 16 residues. Germline CDR1 and CDR2: SEHNR and FQNEAQ (reference sequence). The CDR3 spells CASRGLKRGGRSEQFF. As DNA, the CDR3 is TGTGCCAGCAGGGGTCTGAAACGGGGGGGCCGAAGTGAGCAGTTCTTC.

This clone was found a few times. The chain is built from TRBV7-9 and TRBJ1-2, with 10 bases lining up with TRBD1. Per germline, CDR1 SEHNR and CDR2 FQNEAQ (reference sequence). Germline trimming cut 2 bases from V and 8 bases from J; bases unmatched to any gene: 5. CDR3 size: 14 residues. CDR3 loop: CASSLRQGARGYTF. For the CDR3, the DNA is TGTGCCAGCAGCTTAAGACAGGGGGCGAGAGGCTACACCTTC.

The chain links TRBV10-3 to TRBJ1-2; the match to TRBD1 covers 8 bases. The ends lost 10 bases at V and 0 bases at J; junction bases unmatched: 7. Germline-derived CDR1 and CDR2 are ENHRY and SYGVKD. This CDR3 is built from 14 residues. As DNA, the CDR3 is TGTGCCACTATAAGGGACAGGCCTAACTATGGCTACACCTTC. Amino acid sequence: CATIRDRPNYGYTF.

V usage is TRBV6-4 and J usage is TRBJ1-1; the D is unclear. The CDR3 extends over 14 amino acids. With 6 bases removed from V and 6 bases from J, the gap between germline ends came to 17 bases. In germline, CDR1 is MRHNA, CDR2 SNTAGT. The CDR3 sequence is CASRLGLLVAEAFF. The CDR3, as DNA: TGTGCCAGCAGGCTTGGTTTGTTGGTCGCTGAAGCTTTCTTT.

The chain employs TRBV9 and TRBJ2-5, with D perhaps TRBD1 (6 bases). Trimming stripped 3 bases from V and 5 bases from J, with 11 bases between. The germline gives CDR1 SGDLS, CDR2 YYNGEE. The length of the CDR3 is 13 residues. The CDR3 nucleotides read TGTGCCAGCAGCGAACAGGGCTCGGAGACCCAGTACTTC. Residues: CASSEQGSETQYF.

The chain couples TRBV11-1 to TRBJ1-1; TRBD1 matches at 9 bases. The V segment lost 5 bases and the J segment 1 base; nucleotides outside the gene matches: 8. In germline, CDR1 is SGHAT, CDR2 FQDESV (reference sequence). The CDR3 loop spans 16 amino acids. The CDR3 region is CASSPTGDRANTEAFF. CDR3 nucleotide sequence: TGTGCCAGCAGCCCCACCGGGGACAGGGCGAACACTGAAGCTTTCTTT.

The gene calls are TRBV28 and TRBJ1-5; D is unclear. V dropped 2 bases and J dropped 5 bases, with 7 bases sitting between them. The germline V gene encodes CDR1 MDHEN and CDR2 SYDVKM. CDR3 length equals 13 residues. The CDR3 sequence is CASSLDDHQPQHF. For the CDR3, the DNA is TGTGCCAGCAGTTTAGATGATCATCAGCCCCAGCATTTT.

J is TRBJ1-6 and V is TRBV5-1; weak D call: TRBD1 (5 bases). Germline V gene data show CDR1 as SGHRS and CDR2 as YFSETQ. This CDR3 spans 13 amino acids. V was cut by 8 bases and J by 7 bases, with 13 bases left in between. The CDR3 sequence: CASMRGANSPLHF. CDR3 DNA: TGCGCCAGTATGAGAGGGGCCAATTCACCCCTCCACTTT.

This chain joins TRBV30 and TRBJ2-3; no clear D gene. The CDR3 runs 12 residues. V was shortened by 0 bases and J by 4 bases, with 5 bases between the two germline ends. Germline lookup yields CDR1 GTSNPN and CDR2 SVGIG (reference sequence). The CDR3 nucleotides are TGTGCCTGGAGTGTAGGTTCAGATACGCAGTATTTT. Translating it yields CAWSVGSDTQYF.

The gene calls are TRBV7-9 and TRBJ1-1; 8 bases line up with TRBD1. Germline loops: CDR1 SEHNR, CDR2 FQNEAQ (reference sequence). The CDR3 runs 14 residues. V dropped 5 bases and J dropped 6; count of bases not matched to a gene: 8. CDR3 DNA sequence: TGTGCCAGCAGCAGCACGACAGGGGACGCTGAAGCTTTCTTT. Amino acids: CASSSTTGDAEAFF.

V and J are TRBV30 and TRBJ1-1, with D uncertain. The CDR3 extends over 11 amino acids. The V gene's germline CDR1 is GTSNPN and CDR2 SVGIG (reference sequence). V lost 7 bases to trimming and J lost 1 base, with 7 bases between them. The CDR3 spells CASERNTEAFF. The CDR3, as DNA: TGTGCCTCGGAAAGGAACACTGAAGCTTTCTTT.

This clone was detected only once. The DNA of the CDR3 is TGTGCCAGCAGCTTAGGTAGGACAGGGGATCAAGAGACCCAGTACTTC. Translating gives CASSLGRTGDQETQYF. This chain links TRBV11-2 with TRBJ2-5, with 9 bases lining up with TRBD1. Trimming removed 1 base from V and 2 bases from J; junction bases left unmatched: 5. The CDR3 is 16 amino acids. From germline, CDR1 is SGHAT and CDR2 FQNNGV. The full variable domain, in which reference TRBV11-2 and TRBJ2-5 provide the parts outside the CDR3, is EAGVAQSPRYKIIEKRQSVAFWCNPISGHATLYWYQQILGQGPKLLIQFQNNGVVDDSQLPKDRFSAERLKGVDSTLKIQPAKLEDSAVYLCASSLGRTGDQETQYFGPGTRLLVL.

The rearrangement uses TRBV27 and TRBJ2-7; D is possibly TRBD1 or TRBD2 (5 bases each). CDR3 length: 12 amino acids. Trimming shortened V by 7 bases and J by 4 bases, and 11 bases separated the two germline ends. Germline CDR1 and CDR2: MNHEY and SMNVEV (reference sequence). CDR3 region: CASKRGVYEQYF. DNA of the CDR3: TGTGCCAGCAAAAGAGGGGTGTACGAGCAGTACTTC.

V gene TRBV11-2 combines with J gene TRBJ2-7; D is perhaps TRBD1 or TRBD2 (5 bases each). The ends were cut back, 4 bases at V and 3 bases at J, with 13 bases in the middle. CDR3 length: 14 residues. Looked up from germline, CDR1 is SGHAT and CDR2 is FQNNGV. The CDR3 DNA is TGTGCCAGCAGCTCGCCGGGACCGAGCTACGAGCAGTACTTC. Its translation is CASSSPGPSYEQYF.

This clone has only a few counts. This CDR3 reads CAWTAGRNSPLHF. The CDR3 nucleotides read TGTGCCTGGACGGCAGGAAGGAATTCACCCCTCCACTTT. The rearrangement joins TRBV30 to TRBJ1-6; D gene ambiguous. The CDR3 is made up of 13 amino acids. V shed 4 bases and J shed 7 bases, with 11 bases lying between them. Per germline, CDR1 GTSNPN and CDR2 SVGIG (reference sequence).

This rearrangement joins TRBV7-3 to TRBJ1-5; D unclear. This CDR3 comprises 14 residues. The V gene's germline CDR1 is SGHTA and CDR2 FQGTGA. V lost 2 bases, J lost 0 bases, and 5 bases lay in between. The DNA of the CDR3 is TGTGCCAGCAGCTTAGCCAATAGCAATCAGCCCCAGCATTTT. Its protein product is CASSLANSNQPQHF.

This clone was detected many times. V and J are TRBV4-2 and TRBJ1-2; D possibly corresponds to TRBD1 (6 bases). The length of the CDR3 is 14 residues. The V end lost 0 bases, the J end lost 4 bases, and 9 bases lay between the germline ends. The germline CDR1 and CDR2 sequences are LGHNA and YNFKEQ. The CDR3 bases are TGTGCCAGCAGCCAAGATCAGGGGAGCTATGGCTACACCTTC. Amino acids: CASSQDQGSYGYTF.